This T cell receptor (beta chain) was captured in a study of shared clonotypes between healthy human individuals. Study results and limitations: In contrast to clonotypes shared by all four donors, non-shared clonotypes had lower generation probabilities. Rarefaction gave evidence that sorted-subset sequencing remained incomplete despite large depth. In general, naive subsets displayed greater estimated richness than memory subsets did.

Only CD45RO-negative cells positively selected for CCR7 counted as naive CD8 cells, so terminally differentiated effector memory CD45RA+ cells were excluded. Healthy and HIV-negative, the adult donors had no recent acute infections or vaccinations. There are 16 residues in the CDR3. The germline CDR1 and CDR2 sequences are SNHLY and FYNNEI. Between the trimmed V and J ends, which lost 3 bases and 2 bases, there was a span of 13 bases. The table came from immunoSEQ multiplex PCR; TCRdb's copy has only in-frame clones and leaves some out. The table includes approximately 810,000 clones, roughly 92% detected once. Turning to this clone: The antigen is undetermined.

The sample consisted of naive CD8+ T cells sorted from blood. This TCR derives from a man younger than 40 in good health. This rearrangement joins TRBV2 to TRBJ2-2; no firm D call. DNA of the CDR3: TGTGCCAGCAGTGAGAGCTTGGCGGATAACACCGGGGAGCTGTTTTTT. Translated, it gives CASSESLADNTGELFF.